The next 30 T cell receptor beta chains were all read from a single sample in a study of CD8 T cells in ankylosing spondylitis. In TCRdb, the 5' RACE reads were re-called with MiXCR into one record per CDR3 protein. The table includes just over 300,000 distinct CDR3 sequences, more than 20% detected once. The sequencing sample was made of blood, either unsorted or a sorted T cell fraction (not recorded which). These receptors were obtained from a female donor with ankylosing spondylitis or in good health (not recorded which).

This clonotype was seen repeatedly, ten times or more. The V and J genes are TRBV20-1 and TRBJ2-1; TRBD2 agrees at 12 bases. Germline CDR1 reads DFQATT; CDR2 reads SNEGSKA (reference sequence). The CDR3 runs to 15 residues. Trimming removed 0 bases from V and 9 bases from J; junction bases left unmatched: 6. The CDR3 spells CSARDASGRATEQFF. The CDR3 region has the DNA TGCAGTGCTAGAGATGCTAGCGGGAGGGCCACTGAGCAGTTCTTC.

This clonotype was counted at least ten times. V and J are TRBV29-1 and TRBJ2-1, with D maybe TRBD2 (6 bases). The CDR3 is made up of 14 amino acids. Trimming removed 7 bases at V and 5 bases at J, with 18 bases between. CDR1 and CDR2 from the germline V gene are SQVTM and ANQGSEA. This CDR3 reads CSAGSGRYNNEQFF. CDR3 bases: TGCAGCGCAGGGAGCGGGCGATATAACAATGAGCAGTTCTTC.

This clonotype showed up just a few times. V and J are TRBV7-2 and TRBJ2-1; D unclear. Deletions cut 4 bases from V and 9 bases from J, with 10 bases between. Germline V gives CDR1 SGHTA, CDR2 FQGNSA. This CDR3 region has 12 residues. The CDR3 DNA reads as TGTGCCAGCAGCTCGATCGTCGTTGAGCAGTTCTTC. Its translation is CASSSIVVEQFF.

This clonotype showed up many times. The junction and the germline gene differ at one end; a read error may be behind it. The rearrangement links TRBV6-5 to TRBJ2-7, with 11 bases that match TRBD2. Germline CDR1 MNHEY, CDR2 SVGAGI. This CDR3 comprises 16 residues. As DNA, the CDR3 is TGTGCCAGCACTTACGGCCCGGGACTAGCGGTCTGCCGGCAGTACTTC. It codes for CASTYGPGLAVCRQYF.

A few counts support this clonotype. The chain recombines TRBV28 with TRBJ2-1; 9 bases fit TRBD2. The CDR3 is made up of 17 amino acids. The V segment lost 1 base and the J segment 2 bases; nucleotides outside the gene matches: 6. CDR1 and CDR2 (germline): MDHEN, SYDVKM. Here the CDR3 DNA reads TGTGCCAGCAGTTTATTGGGGGCGGGAGGGCCCTACAATGAGCAGTTCTTC. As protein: CASSLLGAGGPYNEQFF.

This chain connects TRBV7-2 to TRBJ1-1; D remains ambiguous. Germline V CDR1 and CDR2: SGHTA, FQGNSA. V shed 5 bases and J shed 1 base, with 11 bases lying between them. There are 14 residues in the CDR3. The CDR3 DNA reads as TGTGCCAGCAGCCCCAGGTGGGGGAACACTGAAGCTTTCTTT. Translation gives CASSPRWGNTEAFF.

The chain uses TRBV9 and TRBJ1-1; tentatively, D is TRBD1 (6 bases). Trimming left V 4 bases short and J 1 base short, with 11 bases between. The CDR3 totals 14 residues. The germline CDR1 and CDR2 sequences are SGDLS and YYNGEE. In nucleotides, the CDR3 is TGTGCCAGCAGCCGCCTAGGGGGGAACACTGAAGCTTTCTTT. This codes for CASSRLGGNTEAFF.

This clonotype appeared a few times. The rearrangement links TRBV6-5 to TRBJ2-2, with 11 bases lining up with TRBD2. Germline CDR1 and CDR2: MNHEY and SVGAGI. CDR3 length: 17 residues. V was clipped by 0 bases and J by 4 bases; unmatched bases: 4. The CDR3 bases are TGTGCCAGCAGTTACTCCCTAGCGGGAGGTTCCACCGGGGAGCTGTTTTTT. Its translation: CASSYSLAGGSTGELFF.

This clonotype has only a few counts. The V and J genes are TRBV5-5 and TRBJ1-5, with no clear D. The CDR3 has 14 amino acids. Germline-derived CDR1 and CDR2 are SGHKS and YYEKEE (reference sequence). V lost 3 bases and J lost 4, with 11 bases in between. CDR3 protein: CASSSGRANQPQHF. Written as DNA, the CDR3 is TGTGCCAGCAGCTCAGGTAGGGCGAATCAGCCCCAGCATTTT.

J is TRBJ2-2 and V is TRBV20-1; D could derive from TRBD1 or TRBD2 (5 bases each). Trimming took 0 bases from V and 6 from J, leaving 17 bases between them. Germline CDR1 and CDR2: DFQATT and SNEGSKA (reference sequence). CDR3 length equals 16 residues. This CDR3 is CSARDSKLRGAGELFF. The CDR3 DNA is TGCAGTGCTAGAGATAGTAAACTTCGGGGCGCCGGGGAGCTGTTTTTT.

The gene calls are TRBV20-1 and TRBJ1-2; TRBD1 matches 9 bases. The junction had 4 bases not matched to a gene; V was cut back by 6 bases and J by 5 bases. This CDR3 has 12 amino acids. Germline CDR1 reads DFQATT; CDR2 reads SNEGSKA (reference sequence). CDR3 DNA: TGCAGTGCCGGACAGGGGATTTATGGCTACACCTTC. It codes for CSAGQGIYGYTF.

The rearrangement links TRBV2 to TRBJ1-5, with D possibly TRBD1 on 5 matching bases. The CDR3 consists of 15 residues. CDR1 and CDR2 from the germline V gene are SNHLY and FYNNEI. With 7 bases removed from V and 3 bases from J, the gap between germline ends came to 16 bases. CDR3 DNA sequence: TGTGCCAGCACTCCCGGGGGGGGACCCAATCAGCCCCAGCATTTT. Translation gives CASTPGGGPNQPQHF.

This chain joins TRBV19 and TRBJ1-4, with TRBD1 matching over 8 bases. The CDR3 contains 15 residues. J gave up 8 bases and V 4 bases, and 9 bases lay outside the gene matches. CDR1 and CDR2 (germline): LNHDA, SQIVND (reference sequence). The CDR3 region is CASSNVGRDREKLFF. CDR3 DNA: TGTGCCAGTAGTAACGTCGGCAGGGACAGGGAAAAACTGTTTTTT.

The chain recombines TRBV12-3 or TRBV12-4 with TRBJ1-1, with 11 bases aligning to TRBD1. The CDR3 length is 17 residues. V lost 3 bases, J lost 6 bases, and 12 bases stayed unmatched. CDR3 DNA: TGTGCCAGCAGTTTGCCTAGGACAGGGGGCTGGAAGGCTGAAGCTTTCTTT. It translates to CASSLPRTGGWKAEAFF.

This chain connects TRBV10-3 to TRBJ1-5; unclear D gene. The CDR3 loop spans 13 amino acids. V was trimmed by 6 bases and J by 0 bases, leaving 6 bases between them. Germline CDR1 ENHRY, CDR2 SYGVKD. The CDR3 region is CAISLSSNQPQHF. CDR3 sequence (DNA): TGTGCCATCAGCCTCAGTAGCAATCAGCCCCAGCATTTT.

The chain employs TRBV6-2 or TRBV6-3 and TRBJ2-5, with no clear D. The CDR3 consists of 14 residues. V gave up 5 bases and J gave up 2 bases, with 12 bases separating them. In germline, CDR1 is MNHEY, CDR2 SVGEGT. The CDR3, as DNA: TGTGCCAGCAGTCCCATCCGGGTTCAAGAGACCCAGTACTTC. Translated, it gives CASSPIRVQETQYF.

CDR3 protein: CASSYGTRDMETQYF. CDR3 bases: TGTGCCAGCAGTTACGGGACCAGAGATATGGAGACCCAGTACTTC. The gene calls are TRBV6-2 or TRBV6-3 and TRBJ2-5; D may be TRBD1 or TRBD2 (5 bases each). With 2 bases removed from V and 5 bases from J, the gap between germline ends came to 15 bases. CDR1 and CDR2 (germline): MNHEY, SVGEGT. This CDR3 is built from 15 residues.

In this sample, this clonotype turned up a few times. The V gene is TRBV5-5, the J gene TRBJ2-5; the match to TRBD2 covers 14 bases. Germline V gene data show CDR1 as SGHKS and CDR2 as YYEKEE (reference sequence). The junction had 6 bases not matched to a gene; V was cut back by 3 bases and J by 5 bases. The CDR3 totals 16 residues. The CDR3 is CASSSGLAGGLETQYF. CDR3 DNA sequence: TGTGCCAGCAGCTCCGGACTAGCGGGAGGCCTGGAGACCCAGTACTTC.

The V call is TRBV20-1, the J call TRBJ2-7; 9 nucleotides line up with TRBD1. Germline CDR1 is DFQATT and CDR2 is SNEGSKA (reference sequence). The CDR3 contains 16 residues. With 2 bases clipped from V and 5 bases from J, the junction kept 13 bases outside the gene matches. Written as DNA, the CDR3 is TGCAGTGCTAGACCCTTCCGCAGACAGGGGGGGAACGAGCAGTACTTC. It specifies CSARPFRRQGGNEQYF.

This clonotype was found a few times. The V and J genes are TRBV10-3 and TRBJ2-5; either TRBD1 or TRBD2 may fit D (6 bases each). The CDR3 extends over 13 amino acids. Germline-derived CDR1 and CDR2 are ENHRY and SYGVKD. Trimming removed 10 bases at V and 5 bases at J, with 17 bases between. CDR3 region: CATQGGPGETQYF. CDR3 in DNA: TGTGCCACCCAAGGGGGGCCCGGGGAGACCCAGTACTTC.

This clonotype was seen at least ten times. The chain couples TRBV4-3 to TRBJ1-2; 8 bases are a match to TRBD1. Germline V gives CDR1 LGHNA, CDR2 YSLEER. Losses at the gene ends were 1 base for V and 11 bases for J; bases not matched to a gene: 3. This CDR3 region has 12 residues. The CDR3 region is CASSQAGTGYTF. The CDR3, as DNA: TGCGCCAGCAGCCAAGCCGGGACAGGATACACCTTC.

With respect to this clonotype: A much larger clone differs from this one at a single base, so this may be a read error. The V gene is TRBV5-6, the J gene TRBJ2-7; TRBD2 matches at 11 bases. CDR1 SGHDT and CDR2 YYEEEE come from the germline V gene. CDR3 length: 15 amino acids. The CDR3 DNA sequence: TGTGCCAGCAGCAGGGGACTAGCGGAAACCTACGGGCAGTACTTC. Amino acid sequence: CASSRGLAETYGQYF.

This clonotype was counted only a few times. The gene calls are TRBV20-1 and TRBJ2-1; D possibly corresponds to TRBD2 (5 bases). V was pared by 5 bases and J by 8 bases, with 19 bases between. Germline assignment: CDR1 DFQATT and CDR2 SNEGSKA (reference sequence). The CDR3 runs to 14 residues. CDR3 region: CSAEATGYPHEQFF. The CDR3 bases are TGCAGTGCTGAGGCGACGGGGTATCCCCATGAGCAGTTCTTC.

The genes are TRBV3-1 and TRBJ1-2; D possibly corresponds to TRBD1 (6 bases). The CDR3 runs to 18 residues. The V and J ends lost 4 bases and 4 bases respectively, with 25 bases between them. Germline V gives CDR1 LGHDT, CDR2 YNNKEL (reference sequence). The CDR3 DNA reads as TGTGCCAGCAGCCGCAGACCAGTGGCGGGGGGCAAGTCCTATGGCTACACCTTC. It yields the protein CASSRRPVAGGKSYGYTF.

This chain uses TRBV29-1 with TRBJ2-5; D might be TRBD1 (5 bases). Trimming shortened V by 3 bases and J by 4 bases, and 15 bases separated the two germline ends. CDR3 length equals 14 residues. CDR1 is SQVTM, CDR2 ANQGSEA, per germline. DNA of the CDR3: TGCAGCGTTGATGGTGGTCGTCAGGGAGAGACCCAGTACTTC. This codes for CSVDGGRQGETQYF.

In DNA, the CDR3 is TGCAGTGCTAGACTCCCCCCCAATGAGCAGTTCTTC. Translating gives CSARLPPNEQFF. This sequence joins TRBV20-1 and TRBJ2-1; D uncertain. The CDR3 has 12 amino acids. CDR1 is DFQATT, CDR2 SNEGSKA, per germline (reference sequence). Trimming cost V 2 bases and J 6 bases, with 8 bases left between them.

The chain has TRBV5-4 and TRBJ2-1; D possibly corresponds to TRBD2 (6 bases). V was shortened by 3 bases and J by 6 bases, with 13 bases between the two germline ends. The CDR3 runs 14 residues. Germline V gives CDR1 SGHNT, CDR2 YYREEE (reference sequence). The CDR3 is CASSSRGAINEQFF. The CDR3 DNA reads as TGTGCCAGCAGCTCCCGCGGGGCTATCAATGAGCAGTTCTTC.

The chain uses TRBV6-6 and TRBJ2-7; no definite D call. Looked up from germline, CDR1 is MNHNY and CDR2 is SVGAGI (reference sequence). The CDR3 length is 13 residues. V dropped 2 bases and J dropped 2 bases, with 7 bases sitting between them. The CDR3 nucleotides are TGTGCCAGCAGTTACGCCTCCCCCTACGAGCAGTACTTC. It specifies CASSYASPYEQYF.

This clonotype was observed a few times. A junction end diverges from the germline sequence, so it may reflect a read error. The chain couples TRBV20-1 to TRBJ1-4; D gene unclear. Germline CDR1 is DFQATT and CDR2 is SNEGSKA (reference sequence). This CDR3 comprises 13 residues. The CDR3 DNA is TGCAGTGCTGGTTCAAGCTTTTCCGAAACACTGTTTTTT. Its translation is CSAGSSFSETLFF.

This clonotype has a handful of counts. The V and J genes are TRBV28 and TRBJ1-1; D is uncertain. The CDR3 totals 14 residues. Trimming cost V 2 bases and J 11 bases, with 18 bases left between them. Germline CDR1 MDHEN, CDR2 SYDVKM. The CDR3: CASSLGAASNPAFF. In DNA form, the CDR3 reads TGTGCCAGCAGTTTAGGTGCAGCCTCGAATCCGGCTTTCTTT.